These 8 T cell receptor beta chains were all obtained from the same sample, sequenced in a study of PD-L1 blockade in urothelial cancer (dated by TCRdb to 2017 to 2019). Libraries were made using the immunoSEQ multiplex PCR assay. In TCRdb, the immuneACCESS table is reduced to in-frame sequences with V and J assigned. These tables do not hold every clone; where another copy was compared, an unresolved V gene accounts for under half, and the others remain unexplained. The sample profile shows about 56,000 clones; 86% of them were found once. The top ten hold less than 3.5% of the sample. This material consisted of PBMCs, taken around atezolizumab (anti-PD-L1) treatment. These TCRs come from a man aged 45-60 years with urothelial cancer.

The chain links TRBV15 to TRBJ2-7, with 7 bases fitting TRBD1. This CDR3 region has 14 residues. V shed 0 bases, J shed 3 bases, and the junction held 2 bases outside the gene matches. Germline lookup yields CDR1 LNHNV and CDR2 YYDKDF (reference sequence). CDR3 region: CATSREGDSYEQYF. CDR3 DNA sequence: TGTGCCACCAGCAGAGAAGGGGACAGCTACGAGCAGTACTTC.

This sequence joins TRBV19 and TRBJ2-7; 8 bases are shared with TRBD1. V lost 7 bases, J lost 0 bases, and 8 bases stayed unmatched. There are 15 residues in the CDR3. Germline V gene lookup returns CDR1 LNHDA and CDR2 SQIVND (reference sequence). The CDR3 here is CASTATGDPSYEQYF. For the CDR3, the DNA is TGTGCCAGTACCGCGACAGGGGATCCCTCCTACGAGCAGTACTTC.

The rearrangement links TRBV19 to TRBJ2-4, with 11 positions matching TRBD1. The CDR3 is made up of 15 amino acids. The V segment lost 6 bases and the J segment 8 bases; nucleotides outside the gene matches: 9. Germline lookup yields CDR1 LNHDA and CDR2 SQIVND (reference sequence). The CDR3 sequence: CASRTKRDRGDIQYF. The CDR3 DNA reads as TGTGCCAGTAGGACGAAAAGGGACAGGGGGGACATTCAGTACTTC. Full variable domain (remainder filled in from reference TRBV19 and TRBJ2-4): DGGITQSPKYLFRKEGQNVTLSCEQNLNHDAMYWYRQDPGQGLRLIYYSQIVNDFQKGDIAEGYSVSREKKESFPLTVTSAQKNPTAFYLCASRTKRDRGDIQYFGAGTRLSVL.

The chain is built from TRBV11-2 and TRBJ2-7, with 7 nucleotides matching TRBD2. Germline V gene data show CDR1 as SGHAT and CDR2 as FQNNGV. The CDR3 is 13 amino acids. V lost 7 bases and J lost 7; bases outside the gene matches: 10. CDR3 coding DNA: TGTGCCAGCACTAGAGGGAGGGCTCTTGAGCAGTACTTC. The encoded protein is CASTRGRALEQYF.

The chain uses TRBV6-5 and TRBJ2-3, with D maybe TRBD2 (5 bases). The germline gives CDR1 MNHEY, CDR2 SVGAGI. V lost 0 bases and J 1 base, leaving 8 bases between the germline ends. The CDR3 contains 15 residues. The CDR3 loop reads CASSYSRAGTDTQYF. CDR3 coding DNA: TGTGCCAGCAGTTACTCGAGGGCAGGCACAGATACGCAGTATTTT.

This chain uses TRBV10-3 with TRBJ2-1, with 8 positions matching TRBD1. Germline CDR1 reads ENHRY; CDR2 reads SYGVKD. The CDR3 has 14 residues. V dropped 5 bases and J dropped 6; count of bases not matched to a gene: 6. The CDR3 loop reads CAISPGQGVNEQFF. CDR3 nucleotides: TGTGCCATCAGTCCAGGACAGGGAGTCAATGAGCAGTTCTTC.

The chain joins TRBV5-1 to TRBJ2-2; D ambiguous. This CDR3 region has 15 residues. Germline V CDR1 and CDR2: SGHRS, YFSETQ. V shed 2 bases and J shed 5 bases, with 13 bases lying between them. CDR3 sequence reads: CASSFASTVTGELFF. The CDR3 DNA follows: TGCGCCAGCAGCTTCGCCTCCACAGTGACCGGGGAGCTGTTTTTT.

This chain connects TRBV28 to TRBJ1-4; 8 positions match TRBD1. V lost 3 bases, J lost 8 bases, and 5 bases stayed unmatched. Germline lookup yields CDR1 MDHEN and CDR2 SYDVKM. The CDR3 totals 14 residues. The CDR3 bases are TGTGCCAGCAGTTTCCGACAGGGGCGGGAAAAACTGTTTTTT. Translated: CASSFRQGREKLFF. The complete variable domain, with remaining parts taken from reference TRBV28 and TRBJ1-4, reads DVKVTQSSRYLVKRTGEKVFLECVQDMDHENMFWYRQDPGLGLRLIYFSYDVKMKEKGDIPEGYSVSREKKERFSLILESASTNQTSMYLCASSFRQGREKLFFGSGTQLSVL.